What follows describes a single T cell receptor beta chain. Its matching antigen is unknown. Primers used in a second PCR of about 6 to 11 cycles were a sample-barcoded 5' primer and a J-beta primer mix. TCRdb re-called the 5' RACE reads through MiXCR, storing one row per CDR3 protein. Of over 600,000 distinct CDR3 sequences listed, roughly three fifths are singletons. The germline gives CDR1 ENHRY, CDR2 SYGVKD. The CDR3 consists of 17 residues. Trimming pared 0 bases from V and 2 bases from J, leaving 14 bases between. The data were obtained in a study of blood T cells in healthy people across ages. Study observations and caveats: One million T cells yielded diversity estimates that were considered underestimates. Nothing was known about donor CMV status, and this possibly confounded expanded clonotype changes.

At least 6 million PBMCs were isolated per sample. The authors extracted at least 5 micrograms of total RNA per sample. The receptor's source is a man aged 40-50 years in good health. Material: blood. The gene calls are TRBV10-3 and TRBJ1-5; a weak D match, TRBD1 (5 bases). Here the CDR3 reads CAISESMQGKGNQPQHF. CDR3 DNA: TGTGCCATCAGTGAGTCTATGCAGGGTAAGGGCAATCAGCCCCAGCATTTT.